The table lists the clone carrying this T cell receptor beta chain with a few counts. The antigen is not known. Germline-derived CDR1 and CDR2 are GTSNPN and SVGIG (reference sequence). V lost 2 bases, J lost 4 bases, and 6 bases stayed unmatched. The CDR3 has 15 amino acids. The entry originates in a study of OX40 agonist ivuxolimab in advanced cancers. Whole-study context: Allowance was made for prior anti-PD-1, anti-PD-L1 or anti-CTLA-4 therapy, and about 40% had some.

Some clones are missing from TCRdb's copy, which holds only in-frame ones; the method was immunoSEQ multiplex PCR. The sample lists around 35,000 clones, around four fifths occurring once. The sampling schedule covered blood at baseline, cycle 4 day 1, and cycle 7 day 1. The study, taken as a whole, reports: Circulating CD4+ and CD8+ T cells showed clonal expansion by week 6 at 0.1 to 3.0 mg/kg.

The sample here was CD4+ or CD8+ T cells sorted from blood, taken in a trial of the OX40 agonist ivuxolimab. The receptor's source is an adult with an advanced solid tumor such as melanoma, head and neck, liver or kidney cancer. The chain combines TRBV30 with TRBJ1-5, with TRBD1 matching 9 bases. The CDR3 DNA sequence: TGTGCCTGGAGTCAGGGACAGGGAAGGAATCAGCCCCAGCATTTT. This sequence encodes CAWSQGQGRNQPQHF. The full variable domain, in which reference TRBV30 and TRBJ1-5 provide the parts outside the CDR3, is SQTIHQWPATLVQPVGSPLSLECTVEGTSNPNLYWYRQAAGRGLQLLFYSVGIGQISSEVPQNLSASRPQDRQFILSSKKLLLSDSGFYLCAWSQGQGRNQPQHFGDGTRLSIL.